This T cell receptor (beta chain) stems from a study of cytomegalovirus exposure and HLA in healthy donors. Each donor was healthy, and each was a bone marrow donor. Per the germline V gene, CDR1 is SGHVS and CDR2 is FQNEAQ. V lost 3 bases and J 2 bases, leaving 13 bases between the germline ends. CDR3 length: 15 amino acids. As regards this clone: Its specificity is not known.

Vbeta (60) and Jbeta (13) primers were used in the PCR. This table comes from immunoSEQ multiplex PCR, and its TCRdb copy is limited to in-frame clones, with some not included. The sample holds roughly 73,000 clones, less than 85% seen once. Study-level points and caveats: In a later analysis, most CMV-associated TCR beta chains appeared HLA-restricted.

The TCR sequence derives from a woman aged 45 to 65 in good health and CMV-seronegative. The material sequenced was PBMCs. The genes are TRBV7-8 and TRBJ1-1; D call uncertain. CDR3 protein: CASSFGTDLNTEAFF. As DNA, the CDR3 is TGTGCCAGCAGCTTTGGAACAGACCTTAACACTGAAGCTTTCTTT.